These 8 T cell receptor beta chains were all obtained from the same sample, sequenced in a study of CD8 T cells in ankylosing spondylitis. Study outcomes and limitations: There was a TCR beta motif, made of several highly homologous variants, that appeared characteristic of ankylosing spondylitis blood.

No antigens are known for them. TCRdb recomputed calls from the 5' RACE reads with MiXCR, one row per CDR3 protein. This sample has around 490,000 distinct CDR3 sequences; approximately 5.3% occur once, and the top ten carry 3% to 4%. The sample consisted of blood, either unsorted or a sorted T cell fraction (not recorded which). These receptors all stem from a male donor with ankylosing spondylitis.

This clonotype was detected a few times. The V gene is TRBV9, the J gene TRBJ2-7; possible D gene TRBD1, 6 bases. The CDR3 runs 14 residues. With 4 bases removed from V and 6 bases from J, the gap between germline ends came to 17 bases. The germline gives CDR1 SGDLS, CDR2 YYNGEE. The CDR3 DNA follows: TGTGCCAGCAGCCCCCCCGGCAGGGGAGCCGAGCAGTACTTC. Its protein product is CASSPPGRGAEQYF.

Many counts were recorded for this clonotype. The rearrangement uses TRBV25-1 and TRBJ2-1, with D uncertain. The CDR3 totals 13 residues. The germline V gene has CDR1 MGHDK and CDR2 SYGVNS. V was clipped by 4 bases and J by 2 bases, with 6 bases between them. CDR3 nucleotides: TGTGCCAGCAGTGCCAGCCCCTACAATGAGCAGTTCTTC. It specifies CASSASPYNEQFF.

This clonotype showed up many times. The DNA of the CDR3 is TGCAGTGCTGGGGACAGCCTAATTGGGACCCAGTACTTC. Its protein is CSAGDSLIGTQYF. This chain links TRBV20-1 with TRBJ2-5; 7 bases are a match to TRBD1. The length of the CDR3 is 13 residues. Germline CDR1 is DFQATT and CDR2 is SNEGSKA (reference sequence). The V and J ends lost 5 bases and 7 bases, in that order; junction bases with no gene match: 10.

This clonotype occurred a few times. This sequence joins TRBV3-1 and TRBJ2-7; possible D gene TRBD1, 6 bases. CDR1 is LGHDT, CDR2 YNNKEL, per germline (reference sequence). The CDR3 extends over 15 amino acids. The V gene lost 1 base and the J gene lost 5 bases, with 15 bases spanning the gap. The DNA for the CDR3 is TGTGCCAGCAGCCAAGTAGGACAGCGATTCCACGAGCAGTACTTC. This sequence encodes CASSQVGQRFHEQYF.

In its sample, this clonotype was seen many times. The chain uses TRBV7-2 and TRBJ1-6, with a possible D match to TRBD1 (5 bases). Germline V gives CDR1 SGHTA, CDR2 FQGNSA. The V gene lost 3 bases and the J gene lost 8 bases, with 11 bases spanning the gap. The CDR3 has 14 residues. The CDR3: CASSLGGWDSPLHF. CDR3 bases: TGTGCCAGCAGCTTGGGGGGTTGGGATTCACCCCTCCACTTT.

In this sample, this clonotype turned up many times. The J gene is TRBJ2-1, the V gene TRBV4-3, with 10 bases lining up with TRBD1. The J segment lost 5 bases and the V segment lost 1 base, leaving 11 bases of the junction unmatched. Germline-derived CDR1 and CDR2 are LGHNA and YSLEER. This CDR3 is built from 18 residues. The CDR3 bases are TGCGCCAGCAGCCAAGCGTCCCGGGACAGGGGAATTCACAATGAGCAGTTCTTC. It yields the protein CASSQASRDRGIHNEQFF.

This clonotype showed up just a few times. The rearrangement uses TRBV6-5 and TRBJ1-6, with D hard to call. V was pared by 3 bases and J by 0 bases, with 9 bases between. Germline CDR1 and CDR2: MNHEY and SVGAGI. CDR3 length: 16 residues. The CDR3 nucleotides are TGTGCCAGCAGTTATGTTACACCCTCCTATAATTCACCCCTCCACTTT. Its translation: CASSYVTPSYNSPLHF.

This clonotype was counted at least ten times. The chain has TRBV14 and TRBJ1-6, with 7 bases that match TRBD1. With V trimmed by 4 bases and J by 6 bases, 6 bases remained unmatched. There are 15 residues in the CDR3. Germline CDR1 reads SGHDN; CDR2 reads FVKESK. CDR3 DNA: TGTGCCAGCAGCCTAATGGCAGGGGGTAATTCACCCCTCCACTTT. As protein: CASSLMAGGNSPLHF.